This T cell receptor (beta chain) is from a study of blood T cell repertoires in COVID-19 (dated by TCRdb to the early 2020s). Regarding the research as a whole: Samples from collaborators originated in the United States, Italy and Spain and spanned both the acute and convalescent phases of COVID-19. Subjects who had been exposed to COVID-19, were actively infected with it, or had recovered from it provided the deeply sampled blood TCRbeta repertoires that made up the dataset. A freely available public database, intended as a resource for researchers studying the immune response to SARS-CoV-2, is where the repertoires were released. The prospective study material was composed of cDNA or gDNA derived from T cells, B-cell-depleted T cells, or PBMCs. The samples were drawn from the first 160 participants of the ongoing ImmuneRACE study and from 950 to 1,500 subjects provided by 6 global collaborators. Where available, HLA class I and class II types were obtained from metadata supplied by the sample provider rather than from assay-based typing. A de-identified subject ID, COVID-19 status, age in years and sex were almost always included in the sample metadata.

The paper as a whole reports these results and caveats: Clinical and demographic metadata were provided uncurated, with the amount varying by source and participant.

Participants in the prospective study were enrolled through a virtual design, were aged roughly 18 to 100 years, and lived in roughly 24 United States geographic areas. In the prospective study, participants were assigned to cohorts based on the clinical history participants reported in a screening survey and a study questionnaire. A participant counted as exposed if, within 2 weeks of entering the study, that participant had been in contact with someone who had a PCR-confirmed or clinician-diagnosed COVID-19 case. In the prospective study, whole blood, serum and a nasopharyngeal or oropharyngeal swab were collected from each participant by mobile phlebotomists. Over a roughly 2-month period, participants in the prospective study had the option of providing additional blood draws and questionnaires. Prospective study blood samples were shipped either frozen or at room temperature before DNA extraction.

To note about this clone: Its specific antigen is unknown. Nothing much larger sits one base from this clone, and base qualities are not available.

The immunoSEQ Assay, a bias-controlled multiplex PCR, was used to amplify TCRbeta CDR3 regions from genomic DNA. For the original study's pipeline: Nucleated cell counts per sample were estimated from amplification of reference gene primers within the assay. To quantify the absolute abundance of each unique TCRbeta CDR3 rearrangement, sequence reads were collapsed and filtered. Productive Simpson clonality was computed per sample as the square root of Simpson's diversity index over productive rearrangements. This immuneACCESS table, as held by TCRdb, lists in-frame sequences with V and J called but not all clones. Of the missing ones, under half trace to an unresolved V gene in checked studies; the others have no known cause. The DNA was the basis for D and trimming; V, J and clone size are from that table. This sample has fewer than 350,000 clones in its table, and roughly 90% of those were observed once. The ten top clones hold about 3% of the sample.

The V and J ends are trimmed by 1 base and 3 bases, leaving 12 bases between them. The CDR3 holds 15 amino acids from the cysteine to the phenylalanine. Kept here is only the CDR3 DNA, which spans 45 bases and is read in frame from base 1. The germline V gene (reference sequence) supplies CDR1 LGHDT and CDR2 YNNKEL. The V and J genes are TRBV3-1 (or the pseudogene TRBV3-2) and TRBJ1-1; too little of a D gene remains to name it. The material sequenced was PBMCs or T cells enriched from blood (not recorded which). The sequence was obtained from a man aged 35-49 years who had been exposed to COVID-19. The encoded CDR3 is CASSQGPVADTEAFF. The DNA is TGTGCCAGCAGCCAAGGGCCGGTCGCGGACACTGAAGCTTTCTTT.